This T cell receptor beta chain was retrieved from a study of blood T cell repertoires in COVID-19. The wider study: Samples representing acute and convalescent COVID-19 were sourced from the United States, Italy and Spain. Sample material is recorded as cDNA or gDNA derived from T cells, B-cell-depleted T cells, or PBMCs.

Original analysis: The assay estimated nucleated cells by amplifying reference gene primers. Clones were read by immunoSEQ multiplex PCR, and TCRdb kept only the in-frame ones, dropping some. The V and J calls and clone size were taken over from that table, and D and trimming were inferred from the DNA. The profile shows under 250,000 clones, about nine tenths of them singletons. Trimming took 0 bases from V and 4 from J; bases not matched to a gene: 9. Germline V gives CDR1 SGDLS, CDR2 YYNGEE. The CDR3 loop spans 16 amino acids. This rearrangement joins TRBV9 to TRBJ2-5, with 7 bases lining up with TRBD2. The specimen sequenced was peripheral blood. The clonotype was recovered from a woman in her fifties or sixties who had recovered from COVID-19. In DNA form, the CDR3 reads TGTGCCAGCAGCGTAGCGACATCGGGGGGTGGAGAGACCCAGTACTTC. Amino acid sequence: CASSVATSGGGETQYF.